The clone carrying this T cell receptor (beta chain) turned up a few times. Antigen specificity is unknown. A J-beta primer mix and a sample-barcoded 5' primer were used in a second PCR of roughly 7 to 12 cycles. From the 5' RACE reads, TCRdb called clonotypes with MiXCR, one entry per CDR3 protein. The data show 1,800,000 or so distinct CDR3 sequences, about 39% seen once. This sample stems from a study of blood T cells in healthy people across ages. General observations from the study: The recorded TCR beta diversity per million T cells decreased in a roughly linear manner with age.

This CDR3 has 15 residues. V dropped 4 bases and J dropped 5 bases, with 15 bases sitting between them. Germline CDR1 and CDR2: SGHRS and YFSETQ. The chain couples TRBV5-1 to TRBJ2-2; no clear D. Sequencing used blood. This sequence originates from a human donor in good health. The CDR3 DNA is TGCGCCAGCAGCCCAACGGACGGTGGTACCGGGGAGCTGTTTTTT. This encodes CASSPTDGGTGELFF.